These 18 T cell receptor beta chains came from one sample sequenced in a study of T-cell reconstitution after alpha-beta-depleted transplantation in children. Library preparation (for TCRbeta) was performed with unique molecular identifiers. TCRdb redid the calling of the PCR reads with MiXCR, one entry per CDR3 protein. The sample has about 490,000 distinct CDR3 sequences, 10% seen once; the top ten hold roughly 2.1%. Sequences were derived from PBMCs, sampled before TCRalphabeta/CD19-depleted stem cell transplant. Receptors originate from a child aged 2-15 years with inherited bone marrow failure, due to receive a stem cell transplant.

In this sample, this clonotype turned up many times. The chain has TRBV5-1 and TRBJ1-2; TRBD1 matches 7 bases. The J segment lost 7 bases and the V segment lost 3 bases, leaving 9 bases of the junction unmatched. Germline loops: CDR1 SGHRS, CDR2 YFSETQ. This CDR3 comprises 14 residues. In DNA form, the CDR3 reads TGCGCCAGCAGCTCGGGGGAACAGGGGCCTGGCTACACCTTC. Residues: CASSSGEQGPGYTF.

CDR3 loop: CASSIPGENNEQFF. CDR3 sequence (DNA): TGTGCCAGTAGTATCCCGGGAGAGAACAATGAGCAGTTCTTC. The V call is TRBV19, the J call TRBJ2-1; TRBD2 is a possible D gene (6 bases). V was clipped by 3 bases and J by 5 bases, with 11 bases between them. Germline V gene data show CDR1 as LNHDA and CDR2 as SQIVND (reference sequence). The CDR3 contains 14 residues.

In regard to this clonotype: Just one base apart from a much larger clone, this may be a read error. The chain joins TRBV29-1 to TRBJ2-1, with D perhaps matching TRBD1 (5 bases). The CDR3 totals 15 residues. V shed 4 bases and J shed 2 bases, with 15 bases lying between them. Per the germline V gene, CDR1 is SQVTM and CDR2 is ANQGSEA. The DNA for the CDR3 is TGCAGCGTTGGGGGTATTAGGGGCCCCTACAATGAGCAGTTCTTC. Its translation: CSVGGIRGPYNEQFF.

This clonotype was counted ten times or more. CDR3: CATSTGQGPAETQYF. CDR3 DNA: TGTGCCACCAGCACGGGACAGGGGCCGGCGGAGACCCAGTACTTC. This chain joins TRBV15 and TRBJ2-5, with TRBD1 matching 10 bases. The length of the CDR3 is 15 residues. Germline CDR1 LNHNV, CDR2 YYDKDF (reference sequence). The junction had 7 bases not matched to a gene; V was cut back by 4 bases and J by 5 bases.

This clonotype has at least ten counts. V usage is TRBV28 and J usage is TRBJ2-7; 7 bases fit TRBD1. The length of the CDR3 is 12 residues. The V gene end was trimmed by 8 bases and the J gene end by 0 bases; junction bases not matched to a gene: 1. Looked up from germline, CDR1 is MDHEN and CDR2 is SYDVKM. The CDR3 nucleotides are TGTGCCAGCGGGACAGCCTCCTACGAGCAGTACTTC. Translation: CASGTASYEQYF.

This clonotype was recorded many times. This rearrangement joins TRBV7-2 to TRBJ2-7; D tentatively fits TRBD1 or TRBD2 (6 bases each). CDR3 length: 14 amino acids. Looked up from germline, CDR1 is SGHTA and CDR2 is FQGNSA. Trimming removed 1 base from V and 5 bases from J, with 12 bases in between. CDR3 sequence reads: CASSLEGGSHEQYF. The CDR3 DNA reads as TGTGCCAGCAGCTTAGAGGGGGGAAGTCACGAGCAGTACTTC.

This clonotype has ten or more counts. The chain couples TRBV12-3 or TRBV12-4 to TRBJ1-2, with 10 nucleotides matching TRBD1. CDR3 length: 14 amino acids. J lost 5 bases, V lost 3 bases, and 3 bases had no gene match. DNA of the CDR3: TGTGCCAGCAGTTTCGGGACAGGGGAATATGGCTACACCTTC. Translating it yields CASSFGTGEYGYTF.

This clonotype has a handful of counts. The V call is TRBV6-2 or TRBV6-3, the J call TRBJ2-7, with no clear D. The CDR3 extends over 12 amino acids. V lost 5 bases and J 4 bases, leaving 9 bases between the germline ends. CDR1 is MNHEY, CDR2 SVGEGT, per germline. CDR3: CASSVLGYEQYF. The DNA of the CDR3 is TGTGCCAGCAGTGTTCTTGGGTACGAGCAGTACTTC.

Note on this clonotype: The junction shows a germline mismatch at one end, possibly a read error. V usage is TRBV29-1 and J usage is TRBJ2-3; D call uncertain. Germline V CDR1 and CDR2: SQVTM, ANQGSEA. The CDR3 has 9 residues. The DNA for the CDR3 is TGCAGCGTTGACGAAGCCGTCGATTTT. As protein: CSVDEAVDF.

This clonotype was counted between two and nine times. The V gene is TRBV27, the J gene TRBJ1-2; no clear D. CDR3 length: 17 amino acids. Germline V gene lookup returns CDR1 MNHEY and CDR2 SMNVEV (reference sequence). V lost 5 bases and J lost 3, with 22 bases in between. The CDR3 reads CASSLPARAFGDYGYTF. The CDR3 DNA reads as TGTGCCAGCAGTCTCCCCGCTCGGGCATTCGGGGACTATGGCTACACCTTC.

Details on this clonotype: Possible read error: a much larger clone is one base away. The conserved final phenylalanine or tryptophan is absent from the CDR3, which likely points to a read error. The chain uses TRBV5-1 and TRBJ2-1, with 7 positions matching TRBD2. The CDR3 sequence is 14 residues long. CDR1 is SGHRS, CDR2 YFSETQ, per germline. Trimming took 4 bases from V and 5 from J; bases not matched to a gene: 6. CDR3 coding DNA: TGCGCCAGCAGCGGCGGGAGCGATAACAATGAGCAGTTCTGC. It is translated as CASSGGSDNNEQFC.

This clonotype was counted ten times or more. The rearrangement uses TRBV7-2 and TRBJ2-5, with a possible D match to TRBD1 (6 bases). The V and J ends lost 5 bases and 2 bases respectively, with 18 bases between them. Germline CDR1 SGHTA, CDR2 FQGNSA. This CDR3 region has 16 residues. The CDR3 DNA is TGTGCCAGCAGCCCCTATCAGGACAGACGGCAAGAGACCCAGTACTTC. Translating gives CASSPYQDRRQETQYF.

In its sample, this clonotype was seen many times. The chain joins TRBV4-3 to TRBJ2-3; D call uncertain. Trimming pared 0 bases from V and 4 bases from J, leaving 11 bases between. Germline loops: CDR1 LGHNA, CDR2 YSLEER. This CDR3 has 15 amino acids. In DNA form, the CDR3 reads TGCGCCAGCAGCCAAGATACCGCACCGGCAGATACGCAGTATTTT. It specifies CASSQDTAPADTQYF.

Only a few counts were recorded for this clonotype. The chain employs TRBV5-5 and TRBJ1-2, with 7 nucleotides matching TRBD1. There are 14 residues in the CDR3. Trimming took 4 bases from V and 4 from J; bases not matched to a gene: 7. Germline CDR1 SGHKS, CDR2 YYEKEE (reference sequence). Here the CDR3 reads CASSPGQALYGYTF. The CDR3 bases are TGTGCCAGCAGCCCCGGACAGGCCCTCTATGGCTACACCTTC.

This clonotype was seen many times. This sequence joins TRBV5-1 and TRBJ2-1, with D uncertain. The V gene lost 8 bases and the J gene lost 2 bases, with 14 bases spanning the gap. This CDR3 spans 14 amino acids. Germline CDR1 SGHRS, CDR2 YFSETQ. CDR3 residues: CASYLDYAYNEQFF. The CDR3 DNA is TGCGCCAGTTACCTAGATTACGCCTACAATGAGCAGTTCTTC.

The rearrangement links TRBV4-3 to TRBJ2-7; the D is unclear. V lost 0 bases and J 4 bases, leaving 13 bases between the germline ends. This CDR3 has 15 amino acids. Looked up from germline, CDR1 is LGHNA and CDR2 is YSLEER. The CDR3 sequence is CASSQDPNREYEQYF. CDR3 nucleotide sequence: TGCGCCAGCAGCCAAGATCCTAACAGAGAGTACGAGCAGTACTTC.

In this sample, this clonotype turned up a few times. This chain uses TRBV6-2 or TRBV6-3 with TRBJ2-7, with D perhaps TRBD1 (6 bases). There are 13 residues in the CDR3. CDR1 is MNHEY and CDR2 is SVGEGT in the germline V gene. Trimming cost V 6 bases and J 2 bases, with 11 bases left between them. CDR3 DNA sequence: TGTGCCAGCAGGCGCGAGGGGGCCTACGAGCAGTACTTC. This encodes CASRREGAYEQYF.

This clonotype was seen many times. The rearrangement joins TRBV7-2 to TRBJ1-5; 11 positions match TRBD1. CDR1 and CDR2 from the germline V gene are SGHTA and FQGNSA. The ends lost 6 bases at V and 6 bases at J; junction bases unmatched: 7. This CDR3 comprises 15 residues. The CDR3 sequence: CASSPGTGGVQPQHF. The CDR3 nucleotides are TGTGCCAGCAGTCCCGGGACAGGGGGTGTTCAGCCCCAGCATTTT.